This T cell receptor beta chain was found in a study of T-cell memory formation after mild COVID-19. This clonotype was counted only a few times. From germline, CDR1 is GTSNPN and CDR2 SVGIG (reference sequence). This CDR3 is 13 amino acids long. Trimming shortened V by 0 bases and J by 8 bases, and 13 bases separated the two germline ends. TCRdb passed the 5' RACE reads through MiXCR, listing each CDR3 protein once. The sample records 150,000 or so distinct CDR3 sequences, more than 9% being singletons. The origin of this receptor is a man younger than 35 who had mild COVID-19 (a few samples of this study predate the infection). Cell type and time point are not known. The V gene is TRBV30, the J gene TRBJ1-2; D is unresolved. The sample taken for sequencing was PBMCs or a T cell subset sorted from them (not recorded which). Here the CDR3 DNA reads TGTGCCTGGAGTGTTGGAGGGCCGTTAGGCTACACCTTC. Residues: CAWSVGGPLGYTF. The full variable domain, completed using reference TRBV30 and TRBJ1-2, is SQTIHQWPATLVQPVGSPLSLECTVEGTSNPNLYWYRQAAGRGLQLLFYSVGIGQISSEVPQNLSASRPQDRQFILSSKKLLLSDSGFYLCAWSVGGPLGYTFGSGTRLTVV.